The table lists the clone carrying this T cell receptor beta chain with a count of one. CDR3 size: 15 residues. J lost 6 bases, V lost 5 bases, and 9 bases had no gene match. The germline V gene has CDR1 SGHTA and CDR2 FQGTGA. The sample belongs to a study of blood T cells in healthy people across ages. For the second PCR, which ran for roughly 6 to 12 cycles, a sample-barcoded 5' primer and a J-beta primer mix were used. TCRdb re-analysed the 5' RACE reads in MiXCR, keeping a single row per CDR3 protein. The sample has some 1.6 million distinct CDR3 sequences, about 32% seen once; the top ten hold about 11%.

The receptor was derived from a woman aged 25 to 39 in good health. The chain combines TRBV7-3 with TRBJ2-2; 7 bases agree with TRBD2. Sequenced sample: blood. CDR3 bases: TGTGCCAGCAGCCGGCGGGAGTATCCGGCCGGGGAGCTGTTTTTT. The encoded protein is CASSRREYPAGELFF.